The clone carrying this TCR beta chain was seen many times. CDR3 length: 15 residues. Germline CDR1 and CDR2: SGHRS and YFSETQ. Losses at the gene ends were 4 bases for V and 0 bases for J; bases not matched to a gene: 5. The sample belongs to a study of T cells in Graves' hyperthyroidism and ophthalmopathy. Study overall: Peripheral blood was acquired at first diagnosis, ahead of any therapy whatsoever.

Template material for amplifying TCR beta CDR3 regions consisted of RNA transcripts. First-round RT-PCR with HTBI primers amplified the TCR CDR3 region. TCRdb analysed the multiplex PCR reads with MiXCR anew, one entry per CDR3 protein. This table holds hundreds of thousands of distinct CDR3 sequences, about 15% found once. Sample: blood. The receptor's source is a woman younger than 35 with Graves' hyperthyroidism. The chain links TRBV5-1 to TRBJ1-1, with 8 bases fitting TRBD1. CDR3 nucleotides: TGCGCCAGCAGCCTAAGGACAGGGATGAACACTGAAGCTTTCTTT. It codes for CASSLRTGMNTEAFF.